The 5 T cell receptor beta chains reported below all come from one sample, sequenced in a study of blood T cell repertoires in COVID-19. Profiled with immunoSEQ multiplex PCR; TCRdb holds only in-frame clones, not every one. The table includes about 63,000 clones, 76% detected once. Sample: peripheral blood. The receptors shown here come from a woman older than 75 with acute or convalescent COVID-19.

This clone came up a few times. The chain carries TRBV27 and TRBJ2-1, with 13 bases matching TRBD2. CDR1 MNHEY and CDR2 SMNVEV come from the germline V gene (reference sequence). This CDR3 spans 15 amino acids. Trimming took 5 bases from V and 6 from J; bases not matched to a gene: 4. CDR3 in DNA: TGTGCCAGCAGTGAACTAGCGGGAGGGCCCAATGAGCAGTTCTTC. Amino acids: CASSELAGGPNEQFF.

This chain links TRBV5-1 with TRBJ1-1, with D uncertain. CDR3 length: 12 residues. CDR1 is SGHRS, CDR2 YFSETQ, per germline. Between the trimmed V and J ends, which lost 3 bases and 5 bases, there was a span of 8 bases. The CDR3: CASSSTGTEAFF. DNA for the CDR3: TGCGCCAGCAGCTCCACCGGGACTGAAGCTTTCTTT.

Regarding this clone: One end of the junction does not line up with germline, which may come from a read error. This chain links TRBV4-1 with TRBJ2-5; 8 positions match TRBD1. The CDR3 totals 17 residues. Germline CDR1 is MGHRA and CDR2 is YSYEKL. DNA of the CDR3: TGCGCCGGCAGCCGACTCAGGCCGGGACAGGCCGAAGAGACCCAGTACTTC. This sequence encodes CAGSRLRPGQAEETQYF.

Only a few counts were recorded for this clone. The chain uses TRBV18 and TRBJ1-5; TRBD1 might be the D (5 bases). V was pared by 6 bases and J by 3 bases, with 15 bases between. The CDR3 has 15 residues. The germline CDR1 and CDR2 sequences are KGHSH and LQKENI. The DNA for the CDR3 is TGTGCCAGCTCCCCGGACATGGGGAACAATCAGCCCCAGCATTTT. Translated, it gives CASSPDMGNNQPQHF.

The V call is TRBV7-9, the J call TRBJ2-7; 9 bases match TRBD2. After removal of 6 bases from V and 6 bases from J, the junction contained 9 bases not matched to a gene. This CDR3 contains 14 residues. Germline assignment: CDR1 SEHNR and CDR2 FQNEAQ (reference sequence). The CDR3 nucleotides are TGTGCCAGCAGACCTAGCGGGACAGTCGGCGAGCAGTACTTC. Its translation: CASRPSGTVGEQYF.